The 29 T cell receptor beta chains presented below share a single source sample, sequenced in a study of OX40 agonist ivuxolimab in advanced cancers. This table comes from immunoSEQ multiplex PCR, and its TCRdb copy is limited to in-frame clones, with some not included. The sample records about 80,000 clones, around four fifths being singletons. This specimen was CD4+ or CD8+ T cells sorted from blood, taken in a trial of the OX40 agonist ivuxolimab. Receptors were obtained from an adult with an advanced solid tumor such as melanoma, head and neck, liver or kidney cancer.

The chain couples TRBV4-3 to TRBJ2-5; 7 nucleotides align to TRBD1. The V and J ends lost 4 bases and 5 bases, in that order; junction bases with no gene match: 10. Germline-derived CDR1 and CDR2 are LGHNA and YSLEER. CDR3 length: 15 residues. The CDR3 region is CASSLQYRGRETQYF. The CDR3 nucleotides are TGCGCCAGCAGCCTGCAATACAGGGGAAGGGAGACCCAGTACTTC.

This rearrangement joins TRBV2 to TRBJ1-2; D uncertain. Germline V gene data show CDR1 as SNHLY and CDR2 as FYNNEI. V was shortened by 4 bases and J by 3 bases, with 3 bases between the two germline ends. CDR3 length equals 11 residues. CDR3 DNA: TGTGCCAGCAGTGGACACTATGGCTACACCTTC. Protein product: CASSGHYGYTF. Drawing the rest from reference TRBV2 and TRBJ1-2, the complete variable domain is EPEVTQTPSHQVTQMGQEVILRCVPISNHLYFYWYRQILGQKVEFLVSFYNNEISEKSEIFDDQFSVERPDGSNFTLKIRSTKLEDSAMYFCASSGHYGYTFGSGTRLTVV.

The chain carries TRBV7-9 and TRBJ1-5, with TRBD1 matching over 10 bases. Germline V gene data show CDR1 as SEHNR and CDR2 as FQNEAQ (reference sequence). CDR3 size: 16 residues. The junction had 3 bases not matched to a gene; V was cut back by 4 bases and J by 0 bases. Written as DNA, the CDR3 is TGTGCCAGCAGCTCCGGACAGGGGGATAGCAATCAGCCCCAGCATTTT. It translates to CASSSGQGDSNQPQHF.

DNA of the CDR3: TGCAGCGTTGAAGATGCTAGCGGGAGGCGGGAGCAGTACTTC. Protein: CSVEDASGRREQYF. This sequence joins TRBV29-1 and TRBJ2-7; 11 positions match TRBD2. Trimming cost V 0 bases and J 7 bases; bases outside gene matches: 5. From germline, CDR1 is SQVTM and CDR2 ANQGSEA. This CDR3 region has 14 residues.

This clone came up many times. This chain uses TRBV19 with TRBJ1-2; D is unclear. V lost 3 bases and J 5 bases, leaving 4 bases between the germline ends. The germline CDR1 and CDR2 sequences are LNHDA and SQIVND (reference sequence). The CDR3 contains 11 residues. DNA for the CDR3: TGTGCCAGTAGTATCGGGTATGGCTACACCTTC. It is translated as CASSIGYGYTF.

The V gene is TRBV5-1, the J gene TRBJ1-2; D remains unclear. This CDR3 has 12 residues. V lost 1 base and J 8 bases, leaving 9 bases between the germline ends. Germline V gene sequence: CDR1 SGHRS, CDR2 YFSETQ. Here the CDR3 DNA reads TGCGCCAGCAGCTTGTCACACGGCGGCTACACCTTC. Residues: CASSLSHGGYTF.

This clone was detected only once. The chain is built from TRBV18 and TRBJ2-7; 9 bases align to TRBD2. Germline CDR1 and CDR2: KGHSH and LQKENI. Trimming removed 3 bases from V and 5 bases from J; junction bases left unmatched: 5. This CDR3 is 14 amino acids long. CDR3 sequence (DNA): TGTGCCAGCTCACCGCTTAGCGGGGGTGACGAGCAGTACGTC. Amino acids: CASSPLSGGDEQYV.

V is TRBV7-8 and J is TRBJ2-5, with 7 nucleotides matching TRBD1. The CDR3 is 15 amino acids. CDR1 is SGHVS and CDR2 is FQNEAQ in the germline V gene. The ends lost 1 base at V and 1 base at J; junction bases unmatched: 3. CDR3 sequence reads: CASSLDRTGQETQYF. The CDR3 DNA sequence: TGTGCCAGCAGCTTAGATAGGACAGGCCAAGAGACCCAGTACTTC.

The CDR3 coding sequence is TGTGCCAGCAGCGTAAGGGGCGGCCAAGAGACCCAGTACTTC. The encoded protein is CASSVRGGQETQYF. The V call is TRBV9, the J call TRBJ2-5, with D perhaps matching TRBD1 (5 bases). The CDR3 has 14 amino acids. V gave up 1 base and J gave up 1 base, with 8 bases separating them. Germline CDR1 is SGDLS and CDR2 is YYNGEE. Full variable domain (outside the CDR3, taken from reference TRBV9 and TRBJ2-5): DSGVTQTPKHLITATGQRVTLRCSPRSGDLSVYWYQQSLDQGLQFLIQYYNGEERAKGNILERFSAQQFPDLHSELNLSSLELGDSALYFCASSVRGGQETQYFGPGTRLLVL.

This rearrangement joins TRBV7-9 to TRBJ1-4; no clear D gene. Trimming stripped 3 bases from V and 6 bases from J, with 5 bases between. CDR3 size: 12 residues. In germline, CDR1 is SEHNR, CDR2 FQNEAQ (reference sequence). The CDR3 region is CASSFTDEKLFF. The CDR3 nucleotides are TGTGCCAGCAGCTTTACGGATGAAAAACTGTTTTTT.

The chain employs TRBV6-6 and TRBJ2-7, with D tentatively TRBD1 (5 bases). Trimming cost V 3 bases and J 2 bases, with 8 bases left between them. Germline CDR1 MNHNY, CDR2 SVGAGI (reference sequence). The CDR3 totals 13 residues. The CDR3 here is CASSYGATYEQYV. The CDR3 bases are TGTGCCAGCAGTTATGGGGCTACCTACGAGCAGTACGTC.

The genes are TRBV6-5 and TRBJ2-5; 13 bases are a match to TRBD2. The V gene end was trimmed by 4 bases and the J gene end by 6 bases; junction bases not matched to a gene: 5. This CDR3 has 15 amino acids. Germline V gene data show CDR1 as MNHEY and CDR2 as SVGAGI. CDR3 amino acids: CASSFRTSGSKTQYF. CDR3 DNA sequence: TGTGCCAGCAGTTTCAGGACTAGCGGGAGTAAGACCCAGTACTTC.

This clone came up a few times. The chain has TRBV7-8 and TRBJ2-7; D possibly corresponds to TRBD1 (6 bases). The CDR3 has 15 amino acids. V dropped 0 bases and J dropped 5 bases, with 14 bases sitting between them. In germline, CDR1 is SGHVS, CDR2 FQNEAQ. CDR3 protein: CASSLASYRENEQYV. CDR3 nucleotide sequence: TGTGCCAGCAGCTTAGCGAGTTACAGGGAAAACGAGCAGTACGTC.

Written as DNA, the CDR3 is TGTGCCAGCAGCCCCGGACAGGGAAGCGAGCAGTACTTC. Residues: CASSPGQGSEQYF. The chain combines TRBV4-2 with TRBJ2-5, with 8 bases identical to TRBD1. Judging by the DNA end, TRBJ2-7 fits better; the J call may be wrong. Germline loops: CDR1 LGHNA, CDR2 YNFKEQ. The CDR3 is 13 residues long.

The V gene is TRBV6-5, the J gene TRBJ2-2, with 11 positions matching TRBD2. Trimming cost V 4 bases and J 8 bases; bases outside gene matches: 9. The CDR3 runs 16 residues. CDR1 MNHEY and CDR2 SVGAGI come from the germline V gene. The CDR3 bases are TGTGCCAGCAGTTCCAGCGGGGCTAGCGGGAGGGGGGAGCTGTTTTTT. Its protein is CASSSSGASGRGELFF.

The chain is built from TRBV7-2 and TRBJ2-5; no clear D gene. The CDR3 contains 13 residues. V was clipped by 5 bases and J by 5 bases, with 12 bases between them. Germline V CDR1 and CDR2: SGHTA, FQGNSA. CDR3 amino acids: CASSRSPPETQYF. The CDR3 DNA reads TGTGCCAGCAGCCGATCTCCTCCGGAGACCCAGTACTTC.

This sequence joins TRBV6-5 and TRBJ1-1; 9 bases are a match to TRBD1. Germline-derived CDR1 and CDR2 are MNHEY and SVGAGI. This CDR3 contains 14 residues. J lost 5 bases, V lost 4 bases, and 5 bases had no gene match. The CDR3 protein is CASSSTGGGTEAFF. CDR3 in DNA: TGTGCCAGCAGTTCGACAGGGGGAGGGACTGAAGCTTTCTTT.

V gene TRBV18 combines with J gene TRBJ1-4; TRBD1 aligns across 7 bases. Germline CDR1 reads KGHSH; CDR2 reads LQKENI. Losses at the gene ends were 1 base for V and 7 bases for J; bases not matched to a gene: 6. This CDR3 region has 15 residues. The CDR3 sequence: CASSPRQGSTEKLFF. The CDR3 coding sequence is TGTGCCAGCTCACCACGACAGGGCAGTACTGAAAAACTGTTTTTT. Drawing the rest from reference TRBV18 and TRBJ1-4, the complete variable domain is NAGVMQNPRHLVRRRGQEARLRCSPMKGHSHVYWYRQLPEEGLKFMVYLQKENIIDESGMPKERFSAEFPKEGPSILRIQQVVRGDSAAYFCASSPRQGSTEKLFFGSGTQLSVL.

This clone was seen more than once but under ten times. The genes are TRBV27 and TRBJ2-2; D remains ambiguous. This CDR3 comprises 14 residues. V lost 0 bases and J lost 6, with 8 bases in between. Germline lookup yields CDR1 MNHEY and CDR2 SMNVEV (reference sequence). The CDR3, as DNA: TGTGCCAGCAGTTTATCCACAGTGGCCGGGGAGCTGTTTTTT. It is translated as CASSLSTVAGELFF.

This clone has a single count. The chain is built from TRBV9 and TRBJ1-6; weak D call: TRBD1 (6 bases). CDR3 length: 15 residues. The V end was cut by 5 bases, the J end by 10 bases, with 19 bases between. CDR1 SGDLS and CDR2 YYNGEE come from the germline V gene. The CDR3 DNA sequence: TGTGCCAGCAGTTACAGGGACGACATGGGATCACCCCTCCACTTT. Its translation: CASSYRDDMGSPLHF.

About this clone: One end of the junction is discordant with germline, which a read error may explain. The chain couples TRBV28 to TRBJ2-7; TRBD1 agrees at 7 bases. The germline gives CDR1 MDHEN, CDR2 SYDVKM. There are 12 residues in the CDR3. CDR3 in DNA: TGTGCCAGCAGTTTGAGGACAGGCCACAGTGACTTC. As protein: CASSLRTGHSDF.

The rearrangement joins TRBV2 to TRBJ2-2; 9 nucleotides line up with TRBD2. J was trimmed by 3 bases and V by 3 bases; bases with no gene match: 8. Germline CDR1 is SNHLY and CDR2 is FYNNEI. The CDR3 runs to 17 residues. CDR3 nucleotide sequence: TGTGCCAGCAGTGATCCGGCGGGAGGGCCATACACCGGGGAGCTGTTTTTT. Translating it yields CASSDPAGGPYTGELFF. Combining the CDR3 with reference TRBV2 and TRBJ2-2 gives the whole variable domain EPEVTQTPSHQVTQMGQEVILRCVPISNHLYFYWYRQILGQKVEFLVSFYNNEISEKSEIFDDQFSVERPDGSNFTLKIRSTKLEDSAMYFCASSDPAGGPYTGELFFGEGSRLTVL.

This clone came up a few times. V usage is TRBV5-4 and J usage is TRBJ1-6; 10 bases are a match to TRBD1. This CDR3 spans 16 amino acids. Germline loops: CDR1 SGHNT, CDR2 YYREEE (reference sequence). The junction had 4 bases not matched to a gene; V was cut back by 0 bases and J by 7 bases. CDR3 residues: CASSLGQGATNSPLHF. The CDR3 bases are TGTGCCAGCAGCTTGGGACAGGGGGCAACGAATTCACCCCTCCACTTT.

The chain combines TRBV27 with TRBJ1-4; D remains ambiguous. The CDR3 spans 16 residues. Looked up from germline, CDR1 is MNHEY and CDR2 is SMNVEV (reference sequence). V was cut by 0 bases and J by 9 bases, with 17 bases left in between. The CDR3 DNA is TGTGCCAGCAGTTTATCAGTGAGGGCCAGAGTTCAAAAACTGTTTTTT. Translated, it gives CASSLSVRARVQKLFF.

A few counts support this clone. DNA for the CDR3: TGTGCCACCCAGGGGTTGGGGAACACTGAAGCTTTCTTT. Protein: CATQGLGNTEAFF. The chain combines TRBV19 with TRBJ1-1; maybe TRBD1 (6 bases). The CDR3 length is 13 residues. V dropped 10 bases and J dropped 1 base, with 13 bases sitting between them. Germline V CDR1 and CDR2: LNHDA, SQIVND (reference sequence).

This chain joins TRBV4-1 and TRBJ1-4; 9 bases match TRBD1. V gave up 3 bases and J gave up 7 bases; unmatched junction bases: 6. CDR1 is MGHRA, CDR2 YSYEKL, per germline. The CDR3 extends over 15 amino acids. The CDR3: CASSQGQGGGEKLFF. DNA of the CDR3: TGCGCCAGCAGCCAGGGACAGGGAGGGGGTGAAAAACTGTTTTTT.

As concerns this clone: This CDR3 is also generated by other DNA sequences in the sample. The chain links TRBV6-5 to TRBJ2-1; D remains ambiguous. Germline V gene lookup returns CDR1 MNHEY and CDR2 SVGAGI. The V gene lost 4 bases and the J gene lost 7 bases, with 8 bases spanning the gap. There are 12 residues in the CDR3. The DNA for the CDR3 is TGTGCCAGCAGTTCCCCTGGTAATGAGCAGTTCTTC. Its translation is CASSSPGNEQFF.

The CDR3 DNA follows: TGTGCCAGCACGACGGAGAACCAAGAGACCCAGTACTTC. This encodes CASTTENQETQYF. This chain links TRBV2 with TRBJ2-5; unclear D gene. The CDR3 spans 13 residues. From germline, CDR1 is SNHLY and CDR2 FYNNEI. Deletions cut 7 bases from V and 0 bases from J, with 9 bases between.

The gene calls are TRBV15 and TRBJ1-5; 8 nucleotides agree with TRBD1. This CDR3 contains 16 residues. Losses at the gene ends were 5 bases for V and 3 bases for J; bases not matched to a gene: 9. Looked up from germline, CDR1 is LNHNV and CDR2 is YYDKDF (reference sequence). CDR3 sequence (DNA): TGTGCCACCAGCGGACCCGGGACAGGAATCAATCAGCCCCAGCATTTT. It specifies CATSGPGTGINQPQHF.